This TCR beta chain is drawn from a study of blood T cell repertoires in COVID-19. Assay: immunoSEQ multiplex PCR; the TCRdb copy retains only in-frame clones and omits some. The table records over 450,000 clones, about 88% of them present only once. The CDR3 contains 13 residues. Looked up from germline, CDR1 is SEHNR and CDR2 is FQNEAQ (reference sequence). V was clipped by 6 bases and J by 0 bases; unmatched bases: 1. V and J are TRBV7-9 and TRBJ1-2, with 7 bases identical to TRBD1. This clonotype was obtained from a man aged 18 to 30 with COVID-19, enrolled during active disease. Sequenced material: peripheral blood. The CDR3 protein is CASRGTANYGYTF. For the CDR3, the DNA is TGTGCCAGCAGGGGGACAGCTAACTATGGCTACACCTTC.